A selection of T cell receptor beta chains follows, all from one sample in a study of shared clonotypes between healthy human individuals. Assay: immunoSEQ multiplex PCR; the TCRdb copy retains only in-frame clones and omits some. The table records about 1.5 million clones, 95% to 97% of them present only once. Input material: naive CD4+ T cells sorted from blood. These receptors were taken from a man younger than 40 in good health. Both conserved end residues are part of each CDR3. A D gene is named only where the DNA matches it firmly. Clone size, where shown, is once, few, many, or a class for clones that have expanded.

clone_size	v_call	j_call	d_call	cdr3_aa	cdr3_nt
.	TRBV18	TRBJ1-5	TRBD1	CASSPLGGFSNQPQHF	TGTGCCAGCTCACCACTAGGGGGCTTCAGCAATCAGCCCCAGCATTTT
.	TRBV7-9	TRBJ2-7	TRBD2	CASSLLAGVEQYF	TGTGCCAGCAGCTTACTAGCGGGAGTTGAGCAGTACTTC
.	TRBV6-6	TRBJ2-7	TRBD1	CASSLGQGSYEQYF	TGTGCCAGCAGTCTCGGACAGGGGTCCTACGAGCAGTACTTC
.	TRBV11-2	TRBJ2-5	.	CASSFSRRVYF	TGTGCCAGCAGCTTCAGCCGGCGGGTCTACTTC
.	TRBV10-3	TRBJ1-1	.	CAISPGPRVFFF	TGTGCCATCAGTCCGGGACCCCGAGTTTTTTTCTTT
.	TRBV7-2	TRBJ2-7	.	CASSVAPFLGSGAYEQYF	TGTGCCAGCAGCGTAGCCCCCTTTTTAGGTAGCGGAGCCTACGAGCAGTACTTC
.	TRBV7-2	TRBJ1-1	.	CASSFLWGQGSVGTEAFF	.
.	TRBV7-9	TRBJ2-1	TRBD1	CASSLRQGSYNEQFF	TGTGCCAGCAGCTTACGACAGGGAAGCTACAATGAGCAGTTCTTC
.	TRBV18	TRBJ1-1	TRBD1	CASSPPKGATVTEAFF	TGTGCCAGCTCACCACCAAAGGGGGCGACGGTTACTGAAGCTTTCTTT
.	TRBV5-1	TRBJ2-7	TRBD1	CASRFAGGYEQYF	TGCGCCAGCAGGTTTGCAGGGGGCTACGAGCAGTACTTC
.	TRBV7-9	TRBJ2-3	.	CASSFGQGTDTQYF	TGTGCCAGCAGCTTCGGGCAGGGCACAGATACGCAGTATTTT
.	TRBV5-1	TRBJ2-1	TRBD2	CASSLGLALWGGGEQFF	TGCGCCAGCAGCTTGGGACTAGCGCTATGGGGAGGCGGTGAGCAGTTCTTC
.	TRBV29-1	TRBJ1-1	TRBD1	CSVPTPGQGLNTEAFF	TGCAGCGTTCCTACGCCGGGACAGGGCCTGAACACTGAAGCTTTCTTT
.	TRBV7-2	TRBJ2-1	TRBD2	CASKLRGGLAGGNNEQFF	TGTGCCAGCAAGCTTAGAGGGGGGCTAGCGGGAGGAAACAATGAGCAGTTCTTC
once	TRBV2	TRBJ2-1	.	CASSEAGPRQFF	TGTGCCAGCAGTGAAGCTGGTCCGCGACAGTTCTTC
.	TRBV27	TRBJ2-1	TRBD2	CASSLKPSGKRGYNEQFF	TGTGCCAGCAGTTTAAAGCCCTCTGGGAAGCGGGGGTACAATGAGCAGTTCTTC
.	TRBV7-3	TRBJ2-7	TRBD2	CASSPGLAGVYEQYF	TGTGCCAGCAGCCCGGGACTAGCGGGAGTCTACGAGCAGTACTTC
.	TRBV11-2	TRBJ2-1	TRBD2	CASSSSGDFYNEQFF	TGTGCCAGCAGCTCTAGCGGGGACTTCTACAATGAGCAGTTCTTC
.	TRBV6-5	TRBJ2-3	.	CASRLLRSSTDTQYF	TGTGCCAGCAGACTGCTAAGATCGAGCACAGATACGCAGTATTTT
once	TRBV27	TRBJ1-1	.	CASSLAGLSTEAFF	TGTGCCAGCAGTTTAGCAGGGTTGAGCACTGAAGCTTTCTTT
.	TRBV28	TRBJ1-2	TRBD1	CASSLWTGANYGYTF	TGTGCCAGCAGTTTGTGGACAGGAGCTAACTATGGCTACACCTTC
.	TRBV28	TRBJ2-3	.	CASRGTVSTDTQYF	TGTGCCAGCAGGGGGACGGTCAGCACAGATACGCAGTATTTT
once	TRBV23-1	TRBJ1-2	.	CASSHTDLCYGYTF	TGCGCCAGCAGTCACACGGACCTCTGCTATGGCTACACCTTC
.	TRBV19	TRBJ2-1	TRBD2	CASSIPIAGVDPNEQFF	TGTGCCAGTAGTATCCCCATAGCGGGAGTGGACCCTAATGAGCAGTTCTTC
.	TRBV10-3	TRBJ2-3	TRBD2	CAIRQTGTSGDTQYF	TGTGCCATCAGACAGACAGGGACTAGCGGGGATACGCAGTATTTT
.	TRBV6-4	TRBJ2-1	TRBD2	CASSRIPSGSGFNEQFF	TGTGCCAGCAGTCGAATACCTAGCGGGTCAGGTTTCAATGAGCAGTTCTTC
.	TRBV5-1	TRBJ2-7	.	CASSLAGVPSGDEQYF	TGCGCCAGCAGCTTGGCCGGTGTTCCAAGCGGCGACGAGCAGTACTTC
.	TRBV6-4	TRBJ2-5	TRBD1	CASKETGGSETQYF	TGTGCCAGCAAAGAGACAGGGGGATCTGAGACCCAGTACTTC
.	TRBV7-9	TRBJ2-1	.	CASSLGGFNEQFF	TGTGCCAGCAGCTTAGGGGGGTTCAATGAGCAGTTCTTC
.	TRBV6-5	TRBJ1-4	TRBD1	CASSYYLDRGEKLFF	TGTGCCAGCAGTTACTATCTGGACAGGGGTGAAAAACTGTTTTTT
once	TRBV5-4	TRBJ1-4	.	CASSPGTADEKLFF	TGTGCCAGCAGCCCCGGGACGGCGGATGAAAAACTGTTTTTT
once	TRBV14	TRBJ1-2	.	CASSQDRGRGYTF	TGTGCCAGCAGCCAAGACAGGGGACGGGGCTACACCTTC
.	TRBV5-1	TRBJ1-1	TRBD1	CASRYDREETEAFF	TGCGCCAGCAGGTACGACAGGGAGGAGACTGAAGCTTTCTTT
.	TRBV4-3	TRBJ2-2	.	CASSRNRGRAGELFF	TGCGCCAGCAGCCGCAACAGGGGGAGGGCCGGGGAGCTGTTTTTT
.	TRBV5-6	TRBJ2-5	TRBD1	CASSSGTGDQETQYF	TGTGCCAGCAGTTCCGGGACAGGTGACCAAGAGACCCAGTACTTC
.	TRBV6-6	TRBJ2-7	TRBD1	CASSYSRTGQAYEQYF	TGTGCCAGCAGTTACTCCCGGACAGGGCAAGCGTACGAGCAGTACTTC
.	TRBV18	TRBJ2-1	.	CASSPRRYNEQFF	TGTGCCAGCTCGCCGCGGCGCTACAATGAGCAGTTCTTC
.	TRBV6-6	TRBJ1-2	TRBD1	CASFSPGQGDYGYTF	TGTGCCAGCTTCAGTCCGGGACAGGGGGACTATGGCTACACCTTC
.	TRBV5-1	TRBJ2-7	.	CASREYRLQGEQYF	TGCGCCAGCAGGGAGTACAGATTACAAGGCGAGCAGTACTTC
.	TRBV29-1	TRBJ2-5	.	CSVEHQETQYF	TGCAGCGTGGAACACCAAGAGACCCAGTACTTC
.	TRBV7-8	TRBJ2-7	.	CASRSRGGYEQYF	TGTGCCAGCAGGTCCAGGGGGGGCTACGAGCAGTACTTC
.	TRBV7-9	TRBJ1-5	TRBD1	CASTGQGDQPQHF	TGTGCCAGCACAGGCCAGGGGGATCAGCCCCAGCATTTT
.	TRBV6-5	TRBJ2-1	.	CASSTHWGTNEQFF	TGTGCCAGCAGTACGCATTGGGGCACCAATGAGCAGTTCTTC
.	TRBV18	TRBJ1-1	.	CASSPGRTNTEAFF	TGTGCCAGCTCACCAGGACGGACGAACACTGAAGCTTTCTTT
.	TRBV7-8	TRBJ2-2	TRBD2	CASSSSGSVITGELFF	TGTGCCAGCAGCTCTAGCGGGAGCGTTATTACCGGGGAGCTGTTTTTT
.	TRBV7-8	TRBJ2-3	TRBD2	CASSRLTSGPTDTQYF	TGTGCCAGCAGCCGCCTAACTAGCGGGCCCACAGATACGCAGTATTTT
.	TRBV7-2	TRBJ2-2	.	CASSPNENTGELFF	TGTGCCAGCAGTCCTAACGAAAACACCGGGGAGCTGTTTTTT
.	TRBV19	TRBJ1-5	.	CASSMGSPARGNQPQHF	TGTGCCAGTAGTATGGGGTCCCCCGCGCGGGGCAATCAGCCCCAGCATTTT
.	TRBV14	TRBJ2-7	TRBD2	CASSQPTLVGTSENEQYF	TGTGCCAGCAGCCAACCAACGTTGGTAGGGACTAGCGAGAACGAGCAGTACTTC
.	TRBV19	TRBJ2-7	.	CASSLRQGSTYEQYF	TGTGCCAGTAGTCTTCGGCAGGGGAGCACCTACGAGCAGTACTTC
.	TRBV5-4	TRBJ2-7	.	CASSLGGGMVLEQYF	TGTGCCAGCAGCTTGGGTGGCGGTATGGTGCTCGAGCAGTACTTC
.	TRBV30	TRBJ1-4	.	CAWSPQGFANEKLFF	TGTGCCTGGAGTCCTCAAGGGTTTGCTAATGAAAAACTGTTTTTT
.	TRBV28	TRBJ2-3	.	CASSLASKDTQYF	TGTGCCAGCAGTTTGGCTTCGAAAGATACGCAGTATTTT
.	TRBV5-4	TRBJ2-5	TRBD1	CASSQRQGAGETQYF	TGTGCCAGCAGTCAGAGACAGGGGGCAGGAGAGACCCAGTACTTC
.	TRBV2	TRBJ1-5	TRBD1	CASRGQAHQPQHF	TGTGCCAGCAGAGGACAGGCCCATCAGCCCCAGCATTTT